A single T cell receptor beta chain is shown here with its context. Its antigen is unknown. An end of the junction differs from the germline gene, which may be a read error. Profiling relied on immunoSEQ multiplex PCR, and the TCRdb table lists in-frame clones only, not all of them. This sample has roughly 85,000 clones; 91% occur once, and the top ten carry 7.6%. This sample is drawn from a study of graft-versus-host responses after intestinal transplantation. Across the whole study: Recipients had transplants, and these were multivisceral, liver-intestinal, or isolated intestinal. Whole-study findings and limits: Within allografts, high graft-versus-host to host-versus-graft clonal ratios were seen among patients with graft-donor T cell macrochimerism. Recipient marrow showed GvH clones, some seen first in ileum or blood. The study associated peak circulating GvH clone levels with early post-transplant HvG declines.

This receptor was obtained from a human donor who was the organ donor for an intestinal transplant. This specimen consisted of unstimulated CD8+ T cells sorted from spleen or lymph node cells, obtained before transplant.

As DNA, the CDR3 is TGTACCACCAGCATGGGACCTTTTAATGAAAAACTGTTTTTT. Amino acids: CTTSMGPFNEKLFF. The chain couples TRBV15 to TRBJ1-4; a weak D match, TRBD1 (5 bases). Germline V CDR1 and CDR2: LNHNV, YYDKDF (reference sequence). The length of the CDR3 is 14 residues.